This TCR beta chain was retrieved from a study of shared clonotypes between healthy human individuals. The assay was immunoSEQ multiplex PCR, and TCRdb's table has in-frame clones only and misses some. This sample carries about 1.5 million clones, around 98% of them seen once, and the ten largest clones take 0.45%. A note on this clone: Distinct nucleotide sequences in the sample also encode this CDR3.

This CDR3 region has 14 residues. The junction had 3 bases not matched to a gene; V was cut back by 6 bases and J by 0 bases. Germline V gene sequence: CDR1 MDHEN, CDR2 SYDVKM. The chain joins TRBV28 to TRBJ2-7, with TRBD2 identical over 9 bases. Sequenced input: naive CD4+ T cells sorted from blood. The subset denotes: CD45RA+ positively selected. The source is a man aged 25 to 40 in good health. In nucleotides, the CDR3 is TGTGCCAGCAGCAGTAGCGGGAGCTCCTACGAGCAGTACTTC. As protein: CASSSSGSSYEQYF.